A selection of T cell receptor beta chains follows, all from one sample in a study of metastatic and nonmetastatic thyroid tumors. TCRdb re-called clones via MiXCR from the PCR reads. Here the sample spans 20,000 to 25,000 clones, roughly 16% being singletons. Sequenced: blood. These receptors were obtained from a female donor with papillary thyroid cancer or a benign thyroid nodule (not recorded which). Some clones in this sample may be carry-over from other donors' samples. The CDR3 runs from the conserved cysteine through the conserved F or W. The D gene is left open where the match is weak. Clone size, where shown, is once, few, many, or a class for clones that have expanded.

D: -; V: TRBV3-1; size: many; J: TRBJ2-4; DNA: TGTGCCAGCAGCCAGCCGAAAGGAGCACGCCTGGGGAACATTCAGTACTTC; CDR3: CASSQPKGARLGNIQYF
D: -; V: TRBV27; size: many; J: TRBJ2-7; DNA: TGTGCCAGCAGTAGGGCCCCACGGCAGGGCTACGAGCAGTACTTC; CDR3: CASSRAPRQGYEQYF
D: -; V: TRBV2; size: many; J: TRBJ2-2; DNA: TGTGCCAGCAGTACACAGGGTCACGGGGAGCTGTTTTTT; CDR3: CASSTQGHGELFF
D: -; V: TRBV11-2; size: many; J: TRBJ2-7; DNA: TGTGCCAGCAGCCTTAGGGGCAACAGGGTCCGGGGCGAGCAGTACTTC; CDR3: CASSLRGNRVRGEQYF
D: TRBD1; V: TRBV6-5; size: -; J: TRBJ2-7; DNA: TGTGCCAGCAGTTATTGGGGACAGGGTCCCTACGAGCAGTACTTC; CDR3: CASSYWGQGPYEQYF
D: -; V: TRBV6-4; size: many; J: TRBJ2-2; DNA: TGTGCCAGCAGTGACGGGGTCACCGGGGAGCTGTTTTTT; CDR3: CASSDGVTGELFF
D: TRBD1; V: TRBV11-2; size: medium-sized; J: TRBJ1-4; DNA: TGTGCCAGCAGCTTAGGCAGGGGGCTTTCTAATGAAAAACTGTTTTTT; CDR3: CASSLGRGLSNEKLFF
D: TRBD1; V: TRBV6-1; size: many; J: TRBJ1-2; DNA: TGTGCCAGCAGTGAGTCCCGACAGGGATGGGATGGCTACACCTTC; CDR3: CASSESRQGWDGYTF
D: TRBD2; V: TRBV24-1; size: many; J: TRBJ2-7; DNA: TGTGCCACCAGTGACCCGACTAGCGGGTCCCTCAAGCAGTACTTC; CDR3: CATSDPTSGSLKQYF
D: TRBD2; V: TRBV20-1; size: many; J: TRBJ2-1; DNA: TGCAGTGCTAGAGGGGGGAGTCTAGCGGCCTCCTACAATGAGCAGTTCTTC; CDR3: CSARGGSLAASYNEQFF
D: -; V: TRBV29-1; size: few; J: TRBJ2-7; DNA: TGCAGCATCCGGGACACCTACGAGCAGTACTTC; CDR3: CSIRDTYEQYF
D: -; V: TRBV20-1; size: many; J: TRBJ1-3; DNA: TGCAGTGCTAGACCCAGGCGGAGCTCTGGAAACACCATATATTTT; CDR3: CSARPRRSSGNTIYF
D: -; V: TRBV18; size: many; J: TRBJ2-1; DNA: TGTGCCAGCTCACCAGGGCAGACTACGGCGGAGCAGTTCTTC; CDR3: CASSPGQTTAEQFF
D: -; V: TRBV2; size: many; J: TRBJ2-7; DNA: TGTGCCAGTCGTCCAAGTGTGAGATTAGAACAGTACTTC; CDR3: CASRPSVRLEQYF
D: TRBD2; V: TRBV6-1; size: many; J: TRBJ2-1; DNA: TGTGCCAGCAGCCCGACTAGCGGTTCCTACAATGAGCAGTTCTTC; CDR3: CASSPTSGSYNEQFF
D: TRBD2; V: TRBV9; size: many; J: TRBJ2-3; DNA: TGTGCCAGCAGCGTATTCCCCGGGGTAGCGGGAGGGCCCCCAGATACGCAGTATTTT; CDR3: CASSVFPGVAGGPPDTQYF
D: TRBD2; V: TRBV20-1; size: -; J: TRBJ2-1; DNA: TGCAGTGCTAGCCCCGGGACTAGCGGTTTGACATCGTTCTTC; CDR3: CSASPGTSGLTSFF
D: -; V: TRBV7-3; size: -; J: TRBJ2-1; DNA: TGTGCCAGCAGCTCAAGGACCCTCGGGAGTTACAATGAGCAGTTCTTC; CDR3: CASSSRTLGSYNEQFF
D: TRBD1; V: TRBV5-4; size: -; J: TRBJ1-1; DNA: TGTGCCAGCAGCTTGGCCTGGACAGGGATGGATGGCACTGAAGCTTTCTTT; CDR3: CASSLAWTGMDGTEAFF
D: TRBD2; V: TRBV29-1; size: many; J: TRBJ2-5; DNA: TGCAGCGTTGTTACTAGCGGGAAGTCAGAAGGGACCCAGTACTTC; CDR3: CSVVTSGKSEGTQYF
D: TRBD2; V: TRBV9; size: many; J: TRBJ2-5; DNA: TGTGCCAGCACTAGCGGGAGGGCCGGTGAGACCCAGTACTTC; CDR3: CASTSGRAGETQYF
D: TRBD2; V: TRBV11-2; size: many; J: TRBJ2-5; DNA: TGTGCCAGCAGCTTCTTCCCTTCCGGGAGGGCCGGAGAGACCCAGTACTTC; CDR3: CASSFFPSGRAGETQYF
D: TRBD1; V: TRBV19; size: many; J: TRBJ2-3; DNA: TGTGCCACACAGGGGACAGATACGCAGTATTTT; CDR3: CATQGTDTQYF
D: TRBD2; V: TRBV7-2; size: -; J: TRBJ2-1; DNA: TGTGCCAGCAGATACTCCGGGGGGTCGAATGAGCAGTTCTTC; CDR3: CASRYSGGSNEQFF
D: TRBD1; V: TRBV2; size: many; J: TRBJ1-2; DNA: TGTGCCAGCAGACCAGGGGGCTCTAACTATGGCTACACCTTC; CDR3: CASRPGGSNYGYTF
D: TRBD2; V: TRBV12-3/TRBV12-4; size: many; J: TRBJ2-1; DNA: TGTGCCAGCAGCCCAGGACTAGAGGGCCCTCATGAGCAGTTCTTC; CDR3: CASSPGLEGPHEQFF
D: TRBD2; V: TRBV20-1; size: many; J: TRBJ2-2; DNA: TGCAGTGCTAGACTAGCGGGAGGGGGAGGTACCGGGGAGCTGTTTTTT; CDR3: CSARLAGGGGTGELFF